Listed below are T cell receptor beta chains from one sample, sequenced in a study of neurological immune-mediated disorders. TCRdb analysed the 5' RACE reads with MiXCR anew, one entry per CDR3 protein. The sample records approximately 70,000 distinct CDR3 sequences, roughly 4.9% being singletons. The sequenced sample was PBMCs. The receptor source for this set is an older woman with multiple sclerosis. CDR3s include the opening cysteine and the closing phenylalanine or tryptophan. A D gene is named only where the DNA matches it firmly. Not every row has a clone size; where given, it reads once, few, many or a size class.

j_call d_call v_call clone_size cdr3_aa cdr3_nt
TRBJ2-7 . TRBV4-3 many CASSQDVVGSSYEQYF TGCGCCAGCAGCCAAGATGTGGTCGGGAGCTCCTACGAGCAGTACTTC
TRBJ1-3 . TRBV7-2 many CASSPFYSGNTIYF TGTGCCAGCAGCCCCTTTTACTCTGGAAACACCATATATTTT
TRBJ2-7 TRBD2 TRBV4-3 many CASSQDRGLAYEQYF TGCGCCAGCAGCCAAGATCGGGGACTAGCCTACGAGCAGTACTTC
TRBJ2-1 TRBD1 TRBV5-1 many CASRGGEGASYNEQFF TGCGCCAGCAGAGGCGGCGAGGGGGCCTCCTACAATGAGCAGTTCTTC
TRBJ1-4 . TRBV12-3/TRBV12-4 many CASSLAGSNEKLFF TGTGCCAGCAGTTTAGCAGGTTCTAATGAAAAACTGTTTTTT
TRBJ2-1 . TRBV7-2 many CASSLAGPTYNEQFF TGTGCCAGCAGCTTAGCGGGCCCTACCTACAATGAGCAGTTCTTC
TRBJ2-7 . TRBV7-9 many CATMNYSSYEQYF TGTGCCACCATGAACTACTCCTCCTACGAGCAGTACTTC
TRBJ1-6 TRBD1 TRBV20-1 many CSASAGQVSYNSPLHF TGCAGTGCTAGTGCGGGACAGGTCTCCTATAATTCACCCCTCCACTTT
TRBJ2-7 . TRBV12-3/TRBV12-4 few CASSAHGAVEQYF TGTGCCAGCAGCGCCCATGGGGCTGTGGAGCAGTACTTC
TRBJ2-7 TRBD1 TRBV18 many CASRQGQGRSYEQYF TGTGCCAGCCGTCAGGGACAGGGTCGCTCCTACGAGCAGTACTTC
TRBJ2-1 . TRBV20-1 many CSARVRRLNNEQFF TGCAGTGCTAGAGTTCGGAGGTTGAACAATGAGCAGTTCTTC
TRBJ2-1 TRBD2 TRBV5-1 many CASSRSRAGDSLFF TGCGCCAGCAGCCGCTCCCGAGCGGGAGACTCTCTGTTCTTC
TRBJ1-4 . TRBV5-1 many CASSPSATNEKLFF TGCGCCAGCAGCCCATCCGCAACTAATGAAAAACTGTTTTTT
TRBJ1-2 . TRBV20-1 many CSAMYYRAANYGYTF TGCAGTGCTATGTACTACAGGGCGGCTAACTATGGCTACACCTTC
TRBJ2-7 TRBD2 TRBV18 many CASSPGLASEQYF TGTGCCAGCTCACCGGGACTAGCAAGCGAGCAGTACTTC
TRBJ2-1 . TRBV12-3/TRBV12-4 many CASSPAIQPDEQFF TGTGCCAGCAGTCCGGCCATCCAGCCAGATGAGCAGTTCTTC
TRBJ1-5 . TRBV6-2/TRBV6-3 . CASNDPTYSNQPQHF TGTGCCAGCAACGACCCCACTTACTCCAATCAGCCCCAGCATTTT
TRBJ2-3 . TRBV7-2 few CASRPGGFTDTQYF TGTGCCAGCAGGCCTGGGGGGTTCACAGATACGCAGTATTTT
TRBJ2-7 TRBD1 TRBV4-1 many CASSQGQGSYEQYF TGCGCCAGCAGCCAGGGACAGGGTTCCTACGAGCAGTACTTC
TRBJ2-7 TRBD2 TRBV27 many CASSLSRGVGLAGSYEQYF TGTGCCAGCAGTTTATCGAGAGGCGTGGGACTAGCGGGCTCCTACGAGCAGTACTTC
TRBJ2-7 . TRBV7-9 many CASSPGHLGSYEQYF TGTGCCAGCAGCCCGGGACATCTGGGCTCCTACGAGCAGTACTTC
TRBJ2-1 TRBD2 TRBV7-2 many CASSAQTSGSMNEQFF TGTGCCAGCAGCGCGCAAACTAGCGGGAGTATGAATGAGCAGTTCTTC